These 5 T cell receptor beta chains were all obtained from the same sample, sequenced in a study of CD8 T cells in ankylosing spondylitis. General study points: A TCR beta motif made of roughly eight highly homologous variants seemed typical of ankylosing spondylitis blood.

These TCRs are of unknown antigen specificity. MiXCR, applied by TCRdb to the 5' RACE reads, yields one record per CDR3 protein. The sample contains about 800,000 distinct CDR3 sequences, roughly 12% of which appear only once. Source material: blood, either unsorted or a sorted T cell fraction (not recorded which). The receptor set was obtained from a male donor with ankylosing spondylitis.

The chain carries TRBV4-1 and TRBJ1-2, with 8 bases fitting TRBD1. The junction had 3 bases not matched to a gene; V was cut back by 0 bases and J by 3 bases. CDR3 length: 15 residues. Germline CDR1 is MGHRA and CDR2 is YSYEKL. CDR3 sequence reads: CASSQEGQDYYGYTF. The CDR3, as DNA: TGCGCCAGCAGCCAAGAGGGACAGGACTACTATGGCTACACCTTC.

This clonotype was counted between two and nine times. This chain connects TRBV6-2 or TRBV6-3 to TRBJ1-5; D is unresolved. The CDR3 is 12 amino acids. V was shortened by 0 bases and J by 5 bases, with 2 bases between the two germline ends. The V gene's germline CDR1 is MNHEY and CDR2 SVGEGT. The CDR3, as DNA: TGTGCCAGCAGTTACTCCGATCAGCCCCAGCATTTT. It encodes CASSYSDQPQHF.

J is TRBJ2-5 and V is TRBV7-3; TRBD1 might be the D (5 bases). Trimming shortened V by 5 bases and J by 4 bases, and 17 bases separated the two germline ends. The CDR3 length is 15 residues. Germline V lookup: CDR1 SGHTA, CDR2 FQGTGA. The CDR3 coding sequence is TGTGCCAGCAGCCAGGGATTAGCTCGGTCAGAGACCCAGTACTTC. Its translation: CASSQGLARSETQYF.

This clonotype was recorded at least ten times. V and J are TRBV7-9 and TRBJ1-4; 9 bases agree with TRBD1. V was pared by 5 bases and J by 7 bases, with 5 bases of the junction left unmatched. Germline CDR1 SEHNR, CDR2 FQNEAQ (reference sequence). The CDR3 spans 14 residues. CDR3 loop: CASSETGGREKLFF. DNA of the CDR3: TGTGCCAGCAGCGAGACAGGGGGGCGTGAAAAACTGTTTTTT.

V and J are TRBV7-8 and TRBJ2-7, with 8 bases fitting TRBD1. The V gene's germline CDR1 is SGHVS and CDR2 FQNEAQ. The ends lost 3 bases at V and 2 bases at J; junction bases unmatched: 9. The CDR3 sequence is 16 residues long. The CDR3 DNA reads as TGTGCCAGCAGCTTTCTCCTTCGGACAGGGACCTACGAGCAGTACTTC. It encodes CASSFLLRTGTYEQYF. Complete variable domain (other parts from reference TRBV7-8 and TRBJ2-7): GAGVSQSPRYKVAKRGQDVALRCDPISGHVSLFWYQQALGQGPEFLTYFQNEAQLDKSGLPSDRFFAERPEGSVSTLKIQRTQQEDSAVYLCASSFLLRTGTYEQYFGPGTRLTVT.